These 23 T cell receptor beta chains originate from one sample sequenced in a study of T cells in Graves' hyperthyroidism and ophthalmopathy. RNA transcripts served as the template for amplifying TCR beta CDR3 regions. Researchers ran a first-round RT-PCR on the TCR CDR3 using the HTBI primer set. TCRdb passed the multiplex PCR reads through MiXCR, listing each CDR3 protein once. The data show 500,000 to 650,000 distinct CDR3 sequences, around 13% seen once. Source material: blood. The receptor source for this set is a woman between 50 and 59 years old with Graves' ophthalmopathy.

This clonotype was seen many times. V is TRBV28 and J is TRBJ1-1, with D hard to call. The CDR3 sequence is 13 residues long. Deletions cut 6 bases from V and 3 bases from J, with 11 bases between. Germline values: CDR1 MDHEN, CDR2 SYDVKM. In DNA, the CDR3 is TGTGCCAGCAGGGTTGGGTTTTACACTGAAGCTTTCTTT. It yields the protein CASRVGFYTEAFF.

This clonotype occurred many times. The chain couples TRBV2 to TRBJ2-7, with TRBD1 matching over 8 bases. After removal of 7 bases from V and 0 bases from J, the junction contained 5 bases not matched to a gene. Germline loops: CDR1 SNHLY, CDR2 FYNNEI. The CDR3 length is 14 residues. CDR3 nucleotide sequence: TGTGCCAGCATGTATCAGGGGGCCTCCTACGAGCAGTACTTC. Its translation is CASMYQGASYEQYF.

Ten or more counts support this clonotype. This chain joins TRBV7-2 and TRBJ1-1; D is unresolved. The V gene's germline CDR1 is SGHTA and CDR2 FQGNSA. The V end was cut by 1 base, the J end by 4 bases, with 13 bases between. The CDR3 is made up of 15 amino acids. The CDR3, as DNA: TGTGCCAGCAGCTTAGGGGCTAACAGCCGCACTGAAGCTTTCTTT. This codes for CASSLGANSRTEAFF.

In its sample, this clonotype was seen many times. The chain carries TRBV28 and TRBJ2-7; D possibly corresponds to TRBD1 (6 bases). V was shortened by 6 bases and J by 0 bases, with 18 bases between the two germline ends. The CDR3 is 16 amino acids. Germline assignment: CDR1 MDHEN and CDR2 SYDVKM. The CDR3 spells CASSSITGTPSYEQYF. The CDR3 nucleotides are TGTGCCAGCAGCTCAATCACAGGGACCCCCTCCTACGAGCAGTACTTC.

In this sample, this clonotype turned up many times. This chain connects TRBV28 to TRBJ2-1; TRBD2 agrees at 12 bases. The CDR3 spans 19 residues. Trimming cost V 7 bases and J 5 bases; bases outside gene matches: 18. In germline, CDR1 is MDHEN, CDR2 SYDVKM. CDR3: CASTPPGLAGGPGDNEQFF. In DNA, the CDR3 is TGTGCCAGCACCCCTCCCGGGCTAGCGGGAGGGCCCGGCGACAATGAGCAGTTCTTC.

This clonotype was observed many times. The rearrangement links TRBV12-3 or TRBV12-4 to TRBJ2-7; the D gene could be TRBD1 or TRBD2 (6 bases each). This CDR3 spans 14 amino acids. The V and J ends lost 3 bases and 1 base respectively, with 10 bases between them. CDR3 nucleotides: TGTGCCAGCAGTTTTGGGGGGCTTTCCTACGAGCAGTACTTC. Protein product: CASSFGGLSYEQYF.

The table lists this clonotype with many counts. This chain joins TRBV18 and TRBJ1-1, with TRBD1 matching 10 bases. J gave up 7 bases and V 5 bases, and 4 bases lay outside the gene matches. CDR1 is KGHSH and CDR2 is LQKENI in the germline V gene. The CDR3 has 13 residues. DNA of the CDR3: TGTGCCAGCTCATATGACAGGGGGCTTGAAGCTTTCTTT. Translation: CASSYDRGLEAFF.

The gene calls are TRBV28 and TRBJ2-1, with D perhaps being TRBD1 or TRBD2 (5 bases each). This CDR3 is built from 13 residues. CDR1 is MDHEN, CDR2 SYDVKM, per germline. Trimming took 4 bases from V and 13 from J, leaving 17 bases between them. CDR3: CASSSKFGDQQFF. For the CDR3, the DNA is TGTGCCAGCAGTTCCAAGTTTGGGGACCAACAGTTCTTC. Supplemented by reference TRBV28 and TRBJ2-1, the full variable domain reads DVKVTQSSRYLVKRTGEKVFLECVQDMDHENMFWYRQDPGLGLRLIYFSYDVKMKEKGDIPEGYSVSREKKERFSLILESASTNQTSMYLCASSSKFGDQQFFGPGTRLTVL.

This clonotype was counted only a few times. This chain uses TRBV29-1 with TRBJ1-2; 10 positions agree with TRBD1. The CDR3 sequence is 14 residues long. Unmatched junction bases numbered 7, after V lost 4 bases and J lost 5 bases. CDR1 SQVTM and CDR2 ANQGSEA come from the germline V gene. DNA for the CDR3: TGCAGCGTTGCGACCGGGACAGGGGTTTATGGCTACACCTTC. Protein: CSVATGTGVYGYTF.

This clonotype was observed a handful of times. The chain couples TRBV7-9 to TRBJ2-2; TRBD1 matches at 7 bases. The J segment lost 1 base and the V segment lost 5 bases, leaving 7 bases of the junction unmatched. The CDR3 sequence is 16 residues long. CDR1 and CDR2 (germline): SEHNR, FQNEAQ (reference sequence). This chain's CDR3 is CASSASGTVNTGELFF. For the CDR3, the DNA is TGTGCCAGCAGCGCCTCCGGGACAGTGAACACCGGGGAGCTGTTTTTT.

The table lists this clonotype with many counts. The gene calls are TRBV6-1 and TRBJ2-7; 9 bases map to TRBD1. V shed 5 bases and J 4 bases; nucleotides not matched to a gene: 15. The germline V gene encodes CDR1 MNHNS and CDR2 SASEGT. This CDR3 spans 17 amino acids. CDR3 sequence reads: CASSPILIGDREYEQYF. In nucleotides, the CDR3 is TGTGCCAGCAGTCCTATCCTCATTGGGGACAGGGAATACGAGCAGTACTTC.

This clonotype showed up many times. The V and J genes are TRBV18 and TRBJ1-1; 10 nucleotides match TRBD1. The CDR3 spans 16 residues. Germline values: CDR1 KGHSH, CDR2 LQKENI. V lost 4 bases to trimming and J lost 1 base; unmatched junction nucleotides: 6. As DNA, the CDR3 is TGTGCCAGCTCACTCCGGACAGGGGGGGGGAACACTGAAGCTTTCTTT. Translation: CASSLRTGGGNTEAFF. Variable domain in full (rest from reference TRBV18 and TRBJ1-1): NAGVMQNPRHLVRRRGQEARLRCSPMKGHSHVYWYRQLPEEGLKFMVYLQKENIIDESGMPKERFSAEFPKEGPSILRIQQVVRGDSAAYFCASSLRTGGGNTEAFFGQGTRLTVV.

There are a few counts of this clonotype. This clone may be a read error of a much larger clone one base away. The rearrangement uses TRBV6-1 and TRBJ2-7; D is undetermined. The CDR3 loop spans 12 amino acids. V lost 6 bases to trimming and J lost 5 bases, with 11 bases between them. Germline loops: CDR1 MNHNS, CDR2 SASEGT. The chain's CDR3 is CASRGLHHEQYF. The CDR3 coding sequence is TGTGCCAGCAGGGGTCTACACCACGAGCAGTACTTC.

This clonotype showed up many times. V is TRBV28 and J is TRBJ1-1, with D possibly matching TRBD1 (5 bases). This CDR3 comprises 17 residues. CDR1 and CDR2 from the germline V gene are MDHEN and SYDVKM. The V gene lost 7 bases and the J gene lost 1 base, with 22 bases spanning the gap. CDR3 region: CASKTPHGALGNTEAFF. The DNA of the CDR3 is TGTGCCAGCAAAACACCACACGGGGCATTGGGGAACACTGAAGCTTTCTTT.

The chain recombines TRBV20-1 with TRBJ2-1; 13 nucleotides align to TRBD2. The CDR3 has 19 amino acids. In germline, CDR1 is DFQATT, CDR2 SNEGSKA (reference sequence). J was trimmed by 7 bases and V by 2 bases; bases with no gene match: 17. CDR3 nucleotides: TGCAGTGCTAGAAACAGGGGAGAAGTTAAGACTAGCGGGAGGAATGAGCAGTTCTTC. The encoded protein is CSARNRGEVKTSGRNEQFF.

This clonotype was recorded at least ten times. This chain uses TRBV28 with TRBJ1-1; D is possibly TRBD1 (6 bases). Trimming pared 6 bases from V and 6 bases from J, leaving 17 bases between. Germline CDR1 is MDHEN and CDR2 is SYDVKM. There are 14 residues in the CDR3. The CDR3 nucleotides are TGTGCCAGCAGCCAGGAAGACAGGACGGCTGAAGCTTTCTTT. It yields the protein CASSQEDRTAEAFF.

The V call is TRBV27, the J call TRBJ2-4; 8 bases agree with TRBD1. This CDR3 is built from 15 residues. J gave up 3 bases and V 3 bases, and 4 bases lay outside the gene matches. Germline CDR1 and CDR2: MNHEY and SMNVEV (reference sequence). CDR3 region: CASSLQGAHKNIQYF. The DNA for the CDR3 is TGTGCCAGCAGTTTGCAGGGGGCTCACAAAAACATTCAGTACTTC.

The chain has TRBV10-2 and TRBJ1-6; D possibly corresponds to TRBD1 (5 bases). In germline, CDR1 is WSHSY, CDR2 SAAADI. V was clipped by 3 bases and J by 6 bases, with 12 bases between them. This CDR3 has 15 residues. The CDR3 nucleotides read TGCGCCAGCAGTGATTTAGGGGCCAGTAATTCACCCCTCCACTTT. It specifies CASSDLGASNSPLHF.

At least ten counts were recorded for this clonotype. This chain links TRBV28 with TRBJ2-7; 7 bases align to TRBD1. This CDR3 contains 15 residues. V was clipped by 6 bases and J by 5 bases; unmatched bases: 13. Germline V gene lookup returns CDR1 MDHEN and CDR2 SYDVKM. CDR3 amino acids: CASSPSAGQANEQYF. CDR3 bases: TGTGCCAGCAGCCCCTCAGCCGGACAGGCGAACGAGCAGTACTTC.

The rearrangement joins TRBV9 to TRBJ1-2; TRBD1 agrees at 7 bases. Germline assignment: CDR1 SGDLS and CDR2 YYNGEE. The trim removed 4 bases at V and 6 bases at J, leaving 9 bases unmatched. The CDR3 totals 14 residues. In DNA, the CDR3 is TGTGCCAGCAGCTTCATCACAGGGGTGGATGGCTACACCTTC. Translating gives CASSFITGVDGYTF.

This clonotype was seen repeatedly, ten times or more. The chain links TRBV6-2 or TRBV6-3 to TRBJ2-7, with 7 bases identical to TRBD1. V trimming: 6 bases; J trimming: 3 bases; junction bases outside the gene matches: 11. This CDR3 contains 15 residues. Germline lookup yields CDR1 MNHEY and CDR2 SVGEGT. The CDR3, as DNA: TGTGCCAGCAGCCCTGGGACAGTTACGATCTACGAGCAGTACTTC. Its protein is CASSPGTVTIYEQYF.

This clonotype was seen only once. The chain combines TRBV19 with TRBJ1-2; 7 nucleotides match TRBD1. Losses at the gene ends were 0 bases for V and 4 bases for J; bases not matched to a gene: 5. Per germline, CDR1 LNHDA and CDR2 SQIVND (reference sequence). The CDR3 totals 15 residues. This CDR3 reads CASSIDPAGGYGYTF. The CDR3 DNA reads TGTGCCAGTAGTATAGATCCCGCAGGGGGCTATGGCTACACCTTC. The full variable domain, completed using reference TRBV19 and TRBJ1-2, is DGGITQSPKYLFRKEGQNVTLSCEQNLNHDAMYWYRQDPGQGLRLIYYSQIVNDFQKGDIAEGYSVSREKKESFPLTVTSAQKNPTAFYLCASSIDPAGGYGYTFGSGTRLTVV.

This clonotype was observed a single time. The chain carries TRBV11-2 and TRBJ2-7, with TRBD1 matching over 10 bases. This CDR3 contains 16 residues. With V trimmed by 5 bases and J by 2 bases, 9 bases remained unmatched. Germline loops: CDR1 SGHAT, CDR2 FQNNGV. The CDR3 reads CASSDVGQGLTYEQYF. The CDR3 DNA is TGTGCCAGCAGCGACGTGGGACAGGGGTTGACCTACGAGCAGTACTTC.